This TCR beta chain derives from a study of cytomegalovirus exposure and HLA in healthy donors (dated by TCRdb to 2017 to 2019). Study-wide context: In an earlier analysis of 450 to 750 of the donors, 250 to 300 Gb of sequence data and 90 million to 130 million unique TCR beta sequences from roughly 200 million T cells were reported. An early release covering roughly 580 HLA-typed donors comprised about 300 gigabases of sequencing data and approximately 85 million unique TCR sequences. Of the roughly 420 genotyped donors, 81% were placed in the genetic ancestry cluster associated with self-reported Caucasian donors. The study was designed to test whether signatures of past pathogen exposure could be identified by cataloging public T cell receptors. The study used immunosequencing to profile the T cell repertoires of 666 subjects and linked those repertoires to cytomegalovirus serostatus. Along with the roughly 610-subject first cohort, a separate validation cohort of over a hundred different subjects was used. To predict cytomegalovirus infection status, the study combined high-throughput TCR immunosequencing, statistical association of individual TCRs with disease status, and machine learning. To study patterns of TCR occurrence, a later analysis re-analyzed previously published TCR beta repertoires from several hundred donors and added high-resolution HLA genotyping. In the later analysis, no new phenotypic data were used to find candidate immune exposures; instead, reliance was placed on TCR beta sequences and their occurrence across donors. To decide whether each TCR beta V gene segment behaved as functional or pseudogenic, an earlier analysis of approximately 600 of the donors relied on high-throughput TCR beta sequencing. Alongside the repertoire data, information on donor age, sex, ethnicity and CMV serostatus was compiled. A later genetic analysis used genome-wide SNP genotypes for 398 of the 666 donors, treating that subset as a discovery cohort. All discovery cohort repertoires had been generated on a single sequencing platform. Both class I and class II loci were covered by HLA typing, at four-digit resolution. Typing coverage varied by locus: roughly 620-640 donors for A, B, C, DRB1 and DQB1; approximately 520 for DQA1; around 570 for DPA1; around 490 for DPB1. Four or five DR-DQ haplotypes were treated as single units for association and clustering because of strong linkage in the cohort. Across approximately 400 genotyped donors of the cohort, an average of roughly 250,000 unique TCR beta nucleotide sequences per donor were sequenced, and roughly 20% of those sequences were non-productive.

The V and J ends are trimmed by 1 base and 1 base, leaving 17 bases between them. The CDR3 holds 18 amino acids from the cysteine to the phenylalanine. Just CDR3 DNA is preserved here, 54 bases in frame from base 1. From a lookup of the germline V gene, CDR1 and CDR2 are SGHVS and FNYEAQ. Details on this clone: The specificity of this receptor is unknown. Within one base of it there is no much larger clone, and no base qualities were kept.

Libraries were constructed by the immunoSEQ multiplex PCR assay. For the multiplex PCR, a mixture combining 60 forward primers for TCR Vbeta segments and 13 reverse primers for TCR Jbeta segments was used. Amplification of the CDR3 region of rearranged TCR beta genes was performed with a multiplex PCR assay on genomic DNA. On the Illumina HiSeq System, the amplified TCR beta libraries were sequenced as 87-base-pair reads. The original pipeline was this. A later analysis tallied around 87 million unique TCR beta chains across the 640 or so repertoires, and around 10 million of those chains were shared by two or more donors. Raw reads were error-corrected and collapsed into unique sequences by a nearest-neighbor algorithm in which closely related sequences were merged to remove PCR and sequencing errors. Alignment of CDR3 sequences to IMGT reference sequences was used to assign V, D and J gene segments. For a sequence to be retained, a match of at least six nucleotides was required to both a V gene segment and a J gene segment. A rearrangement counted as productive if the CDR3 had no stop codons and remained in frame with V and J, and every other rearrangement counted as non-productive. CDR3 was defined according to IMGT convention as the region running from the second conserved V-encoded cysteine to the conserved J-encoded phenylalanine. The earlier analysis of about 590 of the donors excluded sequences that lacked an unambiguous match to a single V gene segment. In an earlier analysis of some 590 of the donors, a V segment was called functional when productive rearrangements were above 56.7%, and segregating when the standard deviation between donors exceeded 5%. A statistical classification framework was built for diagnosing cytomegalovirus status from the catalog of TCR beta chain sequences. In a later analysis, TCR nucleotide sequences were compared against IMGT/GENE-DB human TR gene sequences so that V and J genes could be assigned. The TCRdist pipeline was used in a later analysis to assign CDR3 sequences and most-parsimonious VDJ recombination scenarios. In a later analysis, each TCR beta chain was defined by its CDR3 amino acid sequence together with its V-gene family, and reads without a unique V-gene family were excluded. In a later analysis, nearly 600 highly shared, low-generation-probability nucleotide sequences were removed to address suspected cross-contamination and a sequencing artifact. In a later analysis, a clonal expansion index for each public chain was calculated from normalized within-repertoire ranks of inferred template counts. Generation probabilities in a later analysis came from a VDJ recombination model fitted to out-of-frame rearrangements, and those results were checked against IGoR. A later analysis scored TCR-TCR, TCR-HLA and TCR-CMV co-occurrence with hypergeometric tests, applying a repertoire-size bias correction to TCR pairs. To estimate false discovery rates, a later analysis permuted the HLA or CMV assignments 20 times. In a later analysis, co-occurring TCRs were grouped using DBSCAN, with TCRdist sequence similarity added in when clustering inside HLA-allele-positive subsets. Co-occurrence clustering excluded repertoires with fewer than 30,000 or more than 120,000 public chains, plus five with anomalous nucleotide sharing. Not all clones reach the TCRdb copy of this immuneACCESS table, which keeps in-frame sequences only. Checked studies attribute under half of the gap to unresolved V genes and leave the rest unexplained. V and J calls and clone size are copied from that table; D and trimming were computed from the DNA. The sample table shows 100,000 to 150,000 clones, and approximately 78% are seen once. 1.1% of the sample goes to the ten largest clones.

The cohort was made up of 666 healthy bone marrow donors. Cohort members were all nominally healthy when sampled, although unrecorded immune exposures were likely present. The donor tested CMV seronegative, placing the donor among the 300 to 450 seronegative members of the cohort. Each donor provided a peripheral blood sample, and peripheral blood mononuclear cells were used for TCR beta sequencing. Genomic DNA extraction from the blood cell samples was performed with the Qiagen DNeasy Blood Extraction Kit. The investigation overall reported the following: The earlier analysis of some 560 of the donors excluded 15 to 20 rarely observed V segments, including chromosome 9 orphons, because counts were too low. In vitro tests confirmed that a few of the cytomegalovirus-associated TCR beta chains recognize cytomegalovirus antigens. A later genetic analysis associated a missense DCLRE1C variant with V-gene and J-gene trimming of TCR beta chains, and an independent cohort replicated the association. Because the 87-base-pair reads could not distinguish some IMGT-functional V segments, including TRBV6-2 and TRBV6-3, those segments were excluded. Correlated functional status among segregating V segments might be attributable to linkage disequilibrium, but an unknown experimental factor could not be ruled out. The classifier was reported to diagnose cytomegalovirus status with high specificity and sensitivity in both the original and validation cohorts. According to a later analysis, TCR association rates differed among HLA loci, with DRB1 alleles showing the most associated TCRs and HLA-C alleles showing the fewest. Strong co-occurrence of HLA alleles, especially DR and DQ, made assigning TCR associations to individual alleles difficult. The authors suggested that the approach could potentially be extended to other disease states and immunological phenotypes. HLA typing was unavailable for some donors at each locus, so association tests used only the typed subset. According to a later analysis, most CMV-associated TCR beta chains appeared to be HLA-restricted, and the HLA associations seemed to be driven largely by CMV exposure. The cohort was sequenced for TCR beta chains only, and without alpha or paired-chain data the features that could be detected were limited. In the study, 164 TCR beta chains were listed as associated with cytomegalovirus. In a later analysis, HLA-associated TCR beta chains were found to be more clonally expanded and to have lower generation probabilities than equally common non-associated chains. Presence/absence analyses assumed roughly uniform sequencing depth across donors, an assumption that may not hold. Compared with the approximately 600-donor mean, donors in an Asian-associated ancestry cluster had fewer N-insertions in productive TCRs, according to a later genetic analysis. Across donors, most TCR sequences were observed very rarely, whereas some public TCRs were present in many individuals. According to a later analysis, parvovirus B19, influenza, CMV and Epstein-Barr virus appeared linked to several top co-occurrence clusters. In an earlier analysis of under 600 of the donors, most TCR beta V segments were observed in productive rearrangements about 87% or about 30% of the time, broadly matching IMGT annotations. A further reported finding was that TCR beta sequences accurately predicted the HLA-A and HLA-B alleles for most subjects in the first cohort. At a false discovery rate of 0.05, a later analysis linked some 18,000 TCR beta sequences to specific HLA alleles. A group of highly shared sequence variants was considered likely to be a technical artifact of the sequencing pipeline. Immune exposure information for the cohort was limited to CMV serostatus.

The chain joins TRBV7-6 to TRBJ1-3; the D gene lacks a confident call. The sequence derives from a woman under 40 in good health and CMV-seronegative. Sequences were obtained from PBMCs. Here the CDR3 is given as CASSLGPGRHGSGNTIYF. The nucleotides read TGTGCCAGCAGCTTAGGCCCCGGGAGACACGGATCTGGAAACACCATATATTTT.